Presented here are 28 T cell receptor beta chains from one specimen sequenced in a study of cytomegalovirus exposure and HLA in healthy donors. The PCR employed 60 Vbeta primers together with 13 Jbeta primers. Assay: immunoSEQ multiplex PCR; the TCRdb copy retains only in-frame clones and omits some. The sample lists some 190,000 clones, approximately 80% occurring once. The specimen was PBMCs. All receptors come from a woman aged 30 to 39 in good health and CMV-seropositive.

The gene calls are TRBV11-3 and TRBJ2-7, with TRBD1 identical over 9 bases. CDR1 and CDR2 (germline): SGHNT, YENEEA. This CDR3 contains 14 residues. V shed 1 base, J shed 3 bases, and the junction held 1 base outside the gene matches. CDR3 in amino acids: CASSLGGQGYEQYF. The CDR3 nucleotides are TGTGCCAGCAGCTTAGGGGGACAGGGCTACGAGCAGTACTTC.

The chain recombines TRBV28 with TRBJ1-5; D is unclear. Deletions cut 4 bases from V and 3 bases from J, with 13 bases between. Germline-derived CDR1 and CDR2 are MDHEN and SYDVKM. The length of the CDR3 is 15 residues. CDR3 nucleotides: TGTGCCAGCAGTTGGGGAGGAGAGACCAATCAGCCCCAGCATTTT. This sequence encodes CASSWGGETNQPQHF.

The chain is built from TRBV27 and TRBJ1-2; 7 bases are a match to TRBD1. Germline-derived CDR1 and CDR2 are MNHEY and SMNVEV (reference sequence). Trimming at V came to 8 bases and at J to 4 bases, leaving 10 bases not matched to a gene. This CDR3 comprises 14 residues. The CDR3 bases are TGTGCCAGCGCTAAGGGGGCACTTCTCTATGGCTACACCTTC. Amino acid sequence: CASAKGALLYGYTF.

A few counts support this clone. V and J are TRBV9 and TRBJ2-1; TRBD1 is a possible D gene (6 bases). Germline CDR1 and CDR2: SGDLS and YYNGEE. The CDR3 has 15 residues. The V end was cut by 4 bases, the J end by 9 bases, with 20 bases between. The CDR3 DNA follows: TGTGCCAGCAGCCCTCGGACAGTGGCCTGGGGTGAGCAGTTCTTC. Protein sequence: CASSPRTVAWGEQFF.

This rearrangement joins TRBV4-2 to TRBJ2-5; D unclear. The CDR3 totals 18 residues. Germline CDR1 is LGHNA and CDR2 is YNFKEQ. Trimming took off 0 bases at V and 5 bases at J, with 22 bases between the two ends. CDR3: CASSQDPKESTFRETQYF. In DNA form, the CDR3 reads TGTGCCAGCAGCCAAGATCCCAAGGAATCGACATTCCGGGAGACCCAGTACTTC.

CDR3 nucleotides: TGCGCCAGCAGCTTGGGGATGGGGGGAGACAATGAGCAGTTCTTC. Translated: CASSLGMGGDNEQFF. The V and J genes are TRBV5-1 and TRBJ2-1, with TRBD2 as a possible D gene (6 bases). This CDR3 contains 15 residues. Deletions cut 0 bases from V and 5 bases from J, with 12 bases between. CDR1 is SGHRS and CDR2 is YFSETQ in the germline V gene.

This sequence joins TRBV7-9 and TRBJ2-1, with TRBD2 as a possible D gene (5 bases). This CDR3 contains 13 residues. V was cut by 1 base and J by 7 bases, with 8 bases left in between. The germline V gene has CDR1 SEHNR and CDR2 FQNEAQ (reference sequence). CDR3 nucleotide sequence: TGTGCCAGCAGCTTAGTGCTAGCAAATGAGCAGTTCTTC. Translation gives CASSLVLANEQFF.

The chain recombines TRBV5-5 with TRBJ1-1; TRBD1 aligns across 9 bases. J gave up 0 bases and V 4 bases, and 4 bases lay outside the gene matches. This CDR3 spans 15 amino acids. The germline CDR1 and CDR2 sequences are SGHKS and YYEKEE (reference sequence). CDR3 coding DNA: TGTGCCAGCAGCATACAGGGGGCGATGAACACTGAAGCTTTCTTT. This codes for CASSIQGAMNTEAFF.

This rearrangement joins TRBV5-1 to TRBJ1-5; possibly TRBD1 for D (5 bases). This CDR3 is 15 amino acids long. V was pared by 1 base and J by 4 bases, with 12 bases between. Germline CDR1 reads SGHRS; CDR2 reads YFSETQ. In DNA form, the CDR3 reads TGCGCCAGCAGCTTGAACGGGGGTGGTAATCAGCCCCAGCATTTT. Its protein is CASSLNGGGNQPQHF.

CDR3 bases: TGTGCCATCAGTGAGTTAGAAGGAGCGGCCTCCCCCAATGAGCAGTTCTTC. Amino acid sequence: CAISELEGAASPNEQFF. J is TRBJ2-1 and V is TRBV10-3, with TRBD2 as a possible D gene (5 bases). The ends were cut back, 1 base at V and 6 bases at J, with 19 bases in the middle. Germline CDR1 ENHRY, CDR2 SYGVKD. This CDR3 is built from 17 residues.

The chain couples TRBV5-1 to TRBJ2-1; 10 nucleotides align to TRBD1. This CDR3 is built from 12 residues. The germline gives CDR1 SGHRS, CDR2 YFSETQ. After removal of 7 bases from V and 5 bases from J, the junction contained 0 bases not matched to a gene. For the CDR3, the DNA is TGCGCCAGCGGACAGGGGGACAATGAGCAGTTCTTC. This codes for CASGQGDNEQFF.

The V call is TRBV28, the J call TRBJ1-1; D may be TRBD1 (5 bases). This CDR3 has 15 amino acids. V lost 3 bases and J 1 base, leaving 12 bases between the germline ends. The germline CDR1 and CDR2 sequences are MDHEN and SYDVKM. CDR3 protein: CASSLLAGQNTEAFF. The CDR3 bases are TGTGCCAGCAGTTTGTTGGCAGGACAGAACACTGAAGCTTTCTTT.

For this clone: A junction boundary mismatches the germline segment, possibly from a read error. This sample includes further DNA sequences coding for the same CDR3. This chain uses TRBV7-8 with TRBJ2-3; D might be TRBD1 (5 bases). The CDR3 is made up of 13 amino acids. Germline CDR1 SGHVS, CDR2 FQNEAQ. CDR3 coding DNA: TGTGCTAGCAGTCCTTTAGGGGCAGATACGCAGTATTTT. Its protein is CASSPLGADTQYF.

A note on this clone: One end of the junction is discordant with germline, which a read error may explain. The chain employs TRBV7-9 and TRBJ2-7; the D is unclear. Germline V lookup: CDR1 SEHNR, CDR2 FQNEAQ (reference sequence). The CDR3 is 11 amino acids. The CDR3 protein is CSSSPNTEQYF. Written as DNA, the CDR3 is TGTTCCAGCAGCCCTAATACCGAGCAGTACTTC.

This chain links TRBV5-1 with TRBJ2-1; 13 bases fit TRBD2. The V gene end was trimmed by 1 base and the J gene end by 3 bases; junction bases not matched to a gene: 7. Germline CDR1 reads SGHRS; CDR2 reads YFSETQ. The CDR3 spans 18 residues. The CDR3 bases are TGCGCCAGCAGCTTGACTAGCGGGAGGGCCTATGGCTACAATGAGCAGTTCTTC. It codes for CASSLTSGRAYGYNEQFF. Full variable domain (missing parts from reference TRBV5-1 and TRBJ2-1): KAGVTQTPRYLIKTRGQQVTLSCSPISGHRSVSWYQQTPGQGLQFLFEYFSETQRNKGNFPGRFSGRQFSNSRSEMNVSTLELGDSALYLCASSLTSGRAYGYNEQFFGPGTRLTVL.

J is TRBJ1-5 and V is TRBV19; TRBD1 agrees at 8 bases. Germline CDR1 LNHDA, CDR2 SQIVND (reference sequence). Trimming removed 6 bases from V and 4 bases from J; junction bases left unmatched: 8. The CDR3 extends over 15 amino acids. CDR3 nucleotide sequence: TGTGCCAGTAGCCAGACAGGGGACCGAAATCAGCCCCAGCATTTT. Amino acid sequence: CASSQTGDRNQPQHF.

This sequence joins TRBV4-1 and TRBJ2-3, with D possibly matching TRBD2 (6 bases). Germline V gene sequence: CDR1 MGHRA, CDR2 YSYEKL. The CDR3 is made up of 14 amino acids. Deletions cut 4 bases from V and 0 bases from J, with 8 bases between. CDR3 DNA sequence: TGCGCCAGCAGCCGGACTATAAGCACAGATACGCAGTATTTT. It yields the protein CASSRTISTDTQYF.

V is TRBV30 and J is TRBJ2-7; TRBD2 might be the D (5 bases). The CDR3 totals 16 residues. Trimming left V 2 bases short and J 0 bases short, with 17 bases between. Germline loops: CDR1 GTSNPN, CDR2 SVGIG (reference sequence). In DNA form, the CDR3 reads TGTGCCTGGAGTTCCCGGGTCAGGAGGAGCTCCTACGAGCAGTACTTC. The encoded protein is CAWSSRVRRSSYEQYF.

The chain has TRBV13 and TRBJ2-1; TRBD2 matches at 11 bases. This CDR3 is 15 amino acids long. V lost 5 bases, J lost 7 bases, and 7 bases stayed unmatched. The germline V gene has CDR1 PRHDT and CDR2 FYEKMQ (reference sequence). CDR3 sequence (DNA): TGTGCCAGCAGCGTAGAACTAGCGGGAGCGAATGAGCAGTTCTTC. Residues: CASSVELAGANEQFF.

The rearrangement uses TRBV7-2 and TRBJ1-5, with D uncertain. Germline CDR1 and CDR2: SGHTA and FQGNSA. The CDR3 consists of 15 residues. V was trimmed by 0 bases and J by 6 bases, leaving 12 bases between them. In DNA, the CDR3 is TGTGCCAGCAGCTTAGCCCCTGGAGGAGCTCAGCCCCAGCATTTT. It encodes CASSLAPGGAQPQHF.

The chain links TRBV5-1 to TRBJ2-2; 7 bases fit TRBD1. Germline assignment: CDR1 SGHRS and CDR2 YFSETQ. This CDR3 comprises 17 residues. Unmatched junction bases numbered 10, after V lost 0 bases and J lost 5 bases. The CDR3 nucleotides read TGCGCCAGCAGCTTGGCCGGGGCAGGGGGAAATACCGGGGAGCTGTTTTTT. It codes for CASSLAGAGGNTGELFF.

This sequence joins TRBV19 and TRBJ1-1, with unresolved D. Germline CDR1 and CDR2: LNHDA and SQIVND (reference sequence). The CDR3 is 15 residues long. V shed 7 bases and J shed 0 bases, with 15 bases lying between them. DNA for the CDR3: TGTGCCAGTATTGGACCCGGCGGGATGAACACTGAAGCTTTCTTT. Its translation is CASIGPGGMNTEAFF.

The rearrangement links TRBV11-2 to TRBJ2-7, with a possible D match to TRBD1 (6 bases). The V gene's germline CDR1 is SGHAT and CDR2 FQNNGV. Trimming stripped 0 bases from V and 6 bases from J, with 9 bases between. The CDR3 spans 13 residues. The CDR3 nucleotides are TGTGCCAGCAGCTTAGACAGGGGTGGCGAGCAGTACTTC. Amino acids: CASSLDRGGEQYF.

A few counts support this clone. This chain joins TRBV11-3 and TRBJ1-3; D not resolved. The CDR3 spans 15 residues. V gave up 1 base and J gave up 0 bases, with 7 bases separating them. CDR1 and CDR2 (germline): SGHNT, YENEEA. CDR3 nucleotides: TGTGCCAGCAGCTTAGGAGGATACTCTGGAAACACCATATATTTT. This gives the protein CASSLGGYSGNTIYF.

This clone showed up just once. The chain is built from TRBV28 and TRBJ2-3; TRBD2 is a possible D gene (5 bases). Germline CDR1 and CDR2: MDHEN and SYDVKM. CDR3 size: 14 residues. V lost 1 base and J lost 4, with 9 bases in between. CDR3 in amino acids: CASSLFTGSDTQYF. CDR3 nucleotides: TGTGCCAGCAGTTTATTTACGGGATCAGATACGCAGTATTTT.

The CDR3 DNA reads TGTGCCAGCAGCCTCGGACAGGGAATCGCAACTAATGAAAAACTGTTTTTT. Translated, it gives CASSLGQGIATNEKLFF. This sequence joins TRBV16 and TRBJ1-4; TRBD1 matches at 8 bases. Germline assignment: CDR1 KGHSY and CDR2 FQNENV. This CDR3 spans 17 amino acids. V shed 4 bases, J shed 0 bases, and the junction held 7 bases outside the gene matches.

The chain has TRBV6-6 and TRBJ2-7; TRBD2 matches 10 bases. With 4 bases clipped from V and 10 bases from J, the junction kept 4 bases outside the gene matches. This CDR3 is built from 12 residues. Germline CDR1 reads MNHNY; CDR2 reads SVGAGI (reference sequence). CDR3 amino acids: CASSSTSGAQYF. The CDR3 nucleotides read TGTGCCAGCAGTTCTACTAGCGGGGCACAGTACTTC.

In regard to this clone: Different DNA sequences within this sample yield the same CDR3. The rearrangement uses TRBV30 and TRBJ2-5; D not resolved. This CDR3 is 13 amino acids long. Germline V lookup: CDR1 GTSNPN, CDR2 SVGIG (reference sequence). Trimming left V 0 bases short and J 2 bases short, with 7 bases between. CDR3 in amino acids: CAWSVSLQETQYF. The CDR3, as DNA: TGTGCCTGGAGTGTATCCCTACAAGAGACCCAGTACTTC.